This T cell receptor (beta chain) came from a study of memory CD4+ T cells and cytomegalovirus serostatus. TCRdb's copy holds only in-frame clones and misses some; the assay was immunoSEQ multiplex PCR. The repertoire holds some 47,000 clones, with around 80% as singletons. Notes on the study in general: CMV serostatus prediction reached median AUC approximately 0.95, or 0.91 with US-trained model. 67 of 164 known CMV-associated TCRbeta sequences appeared in CD4+ memory.

The sort gate was single viable CD3+CD4+CD8-CD45RO+ cells for memory CD4+ T cells. This CDR3 is 13 amino acids long. V was trimmed by 1 base and J by 1 base, leaving 4 bases between them. The V gene's germline CDR1 is SGHAT and CDR2 FQDESV (reference sequence). To note about this clone: Its antigen is undetermined.

The receptor comes from an adult in good health and CMV-seronegative. J is TRBJ1-1 and V is TRBV11-1; D gene uncertain. Input material: memory CD4+ T cells from blood. CDR3 bases: TGTGCCAGCAGCTTAGTACGGAACACTGAAGCTTTCTTT. It encodes CASSLVRNTEAFF.